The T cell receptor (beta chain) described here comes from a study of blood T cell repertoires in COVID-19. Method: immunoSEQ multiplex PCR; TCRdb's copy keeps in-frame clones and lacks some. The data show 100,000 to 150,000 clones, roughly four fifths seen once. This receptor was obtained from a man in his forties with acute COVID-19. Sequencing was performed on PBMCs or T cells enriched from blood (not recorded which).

The CDR3 spells CSVEVVRQEAFF. The CDR3 bases are TGCAGCGTTGAAGTAGTCAGGCAGGAAGCTTTCTTT. This chain connects TRBV29-1 to TRBJ1-1; D is unclear. Trimming left V 1 base short and J 8 bases short, with 11 bases between. Germline V gives CDR1 SQVTM, CDR2 ANQGSEA. This CDR3 has 12 residues.